The 6 T cell receptor beta chains in this list originate from one sample, sequenced in a study of shared clonotypes between healthy human individuals. Selected positively for CCR7 and CD45RO-negative, naive CD8 cells excluded terminally differentiated effector memory CD45RA+ cells. Profiling relied on immunoSEQ multiplex PCR, and the TCRdb table lists in-frame clones only, not all of them. The sample has under 700,000 clones; around 96% are singletons. The sequencing sample was made of naive CD8+ T cells sorted from blood. The source of these receptors is a woman in her twenties or thirties in good health.

The chain uses TRBV25-1 and TRBJ1-6; D remains ambiguous. This CDR3 is built from 15 residues. V dropped 3 bases and J dropped 1 base, with 7 bases sitting between them. CDR1 and CDR2 from the germline V gene are MGHDK and SYGVNS. The CDR3 region has the DNA TGTGCCAGCAGTGAGGGTATTTCCTATAATTCACCCCTCCACTTT. As protein: CASSEGISYNSPLHF.

The rearrangement links TRBV2 to TRBJ1-1; maybe TRBD1 (5 bases). The V gene's germline CDR1 is SNHLY and CDR2 FYNNEI. Trimming removed 9 bases from V and 8 bases from J, with 16 bases in between. CDR3 length: 12 amino acids. CDR3 residues: CARVASGGEAFF. CDR3 nucleotides: TGTGCCAGGGTAGCTTCGGGGGGAGAAGCTTTCTTT.

This clone showed up just once. The chain is built from TRBV28 and TRBJ2-7; the match to TRBD2 covers 14 bases. CDR3 size: 18 residues. Germline V lookup: CDR1 MDHEN, CDR2 SYDVKM. V gave up 4 bases and J gave up 4 bases; unmatched junction bases: 12. The DNA for the CDR3 is TGTGCCAGCAGTTCCACAACCGGGACTAGCGGGAGCGAGTACGAGCAGTACTTC. This translates into CASSSTTGTSGSEYEQYF.

The table lists this clone with a count of one. The chain has TRBV2 and TRBJ1-1, with 7 bases that match TRBD1. Germline CDR1 and CDR2: SNHLY and FYNNEI. The CDR3 spans 14 residues. The V and J ends lost 11 bases and 3 bases, in that order; junction bases with no gene match: 12. CDR3 nucleotides: TGTGCCCGACACAGATTCGGGACAGACACTGAAGCTTTCTTT. This translates into CARHRFGTDTEAFF.

As concerns this clone: Its ends do not fully match the called genes, so a read error is possible. Other DNA sequences within the sample encode an identical CDR3. This rearrangement joins TRBV19 to TRBJ1-5; 8 nucleotides match TRBD1. The CDR3 runs to 16 residues. Germline V lookup: CDR1 LNHDA, CDR2 SQIVND (reference sequence). CDR3 loop: CASSETGVDSNQPQHF. The DNA of the CDR3 is TGCGCCAGTAGTGAGACAGGGGTGGATAGCAATCAGCCCCAGCATTTT.

V is TRBV2 and J is TRBJ1-2, with D tentatively TRBD1 (5 bases). Looked up from germline, CDR1 is SNHLY and CDR2 is FYNNEI. V lost 6 bases, J lost 5 bases, and 13 bases lay in between. The CDR3 contains 13 residues. The CDR3 DNA follows: TGTGCCAGCAGACCCCCGGGACTTTATGGCTACACCTTC. It encodes CASRPPGLYGYTF. Full variable domain (missing parts from reference TRBV2 and TRBJ1-2): EPEVTQTPSHQVTQMGQEVILRCVPISNHLYFYWYRQILGQKVEFLVSFYNNEISEKSEIFDDQFSVERPDGSNFTLKIRSTKLEDSAMYFCASRPPGLYGYTFGSGTRLTVV.